This T cell receptor beta chain emerged from a study of OX40 agonist ivuxolimab in advanced cancers. Overall study context: Ivuxolimab, an antibody that agonizes OX40 (CD134), was administered to the patients.

Details on this clone: Its antigen is unidentified.

Only in-frame clones appear in the TCRdb table, and some are missing; sequencing was by immunoSEQ multiplex PCR. Found here are fewer than 110,000 clones, around 90% of them singletons; the top ten hold about 1.2%. The study, taken as a whole, reports: At 0.1 to 3.0 mg/kg, clonal expansion of CD4+ and CD8+ blood T cells had occurred by week 6. Low normalized T-cell clonal expansion also characterized some of the nonresponders.

The receptor was isolated from an adult with an advanced solid tumor such as melanoma, head and neck, liver or kidney cancer. The source was CD4+ or CD8+ T cells sorted from blood, collected in a trial of the OX40 agonist ivuxolimab.

The CDR3 is CASRLTPGATEAFF. The CDR3 DNA follows: TGTGCCAGCAGACTCACCCCGGGGGCCACTGAAGCTTTCTTT. The rearrangement links TRBV5-4 to TRBJ1-1; weak D call: TRBD1 (6 bases). This CDR3 comprises 14 residues. Trimming cost V 5 bases and J 4 bases, with 15 bases left between them. CDR1 and CDR2 (germline): SGHNT, YYREEE (reference sequence). Together with reference TRBV5-4 and TRBJ1-1, the CDR3 gives the full variable domain: ETGVTQSPTHLIKTRGQQVTLRCSSQSGHNTVSWYQQALGQGPQFIFQYYREEENGRGNFPPRFSGLQFPNYSSELNVNALELDDSALYLCASRLTPGATEAFFGQGTRLTVV.